This T cell receptor (beta chain) was observed in a study of T cells after yellow fever vaccination. Study details: For low cell numbers, libraries were made with SMART-Seq v4 Ultra Low Input.

Many counts were recorded for this clonotype. Antigen specificity is unknown. General observations from the study: Contamination of FACS-sorted repertoires by abundant clonotypes from the bulk population could occur.

TCRdb passed the 5' RACE reads through MiXCR, listing each CDR3 protein once. The sample has about 340,000 distinct CDR3 sequences; roughly 8.7% are singletons. Germline CDR1 is MGHRA and CDR2 is YSYEKL. This CDR3 region has 17 residues. Trimming left V 2 bases short and J 3 bases short, with 17 bases between. This sequence joins TRBV4-1 and TRBJ2-1, with D possibly being TRBD2 (6 bases). The TCR sequence derives from a man aged 18 to 29 who received the YFV17D yellow fever vaccine. Sample: PBMCs, taken on the day of the first yellow fever vaccination. The CDR3 region is CASSQPDGGLSYNEQFF. DNA for the CDR3: TGCGCCAGCAGCCAACCGGACGGGGGTCTTAGCTACAATGAGCAGTTCTTC.